The 17 T cell receptor beta chains listed next were all sequenced from one sample in a study of Tregs in tolerant kidney transplant recipients. The data were produced by immunoSEQ multiplex PCR, yet TCRdb's version contains in-frame clones alone and is incomplete. The repertoire table contains tens of thousands of clones. Related graft donors supplied nonmyeloablative bone marrow transplants, and mixed chimerism was transient. The specimen was CD4+ T cells from blood (PBMCs), collected 24 months after the transplant. Receptors were obtained from a human patient who received a combined kidney and bone marrow transplant. A share of the T cells may be of graft donor origin.

As regards this clone: The read gets to within 3 residues of the CDR3 end, and the germline J gene fills in the rest. The rearrangement joins TRBV20-1 to TRBJ2-3, with D possibly TRBD2 on 6 matching bases. Germline V lookup: CDR1 DFQATT, CDR2 SNEGSKA (reference sequence). Trimming pared 3 bases from V and 1 base from J, leaving 17 bases between. The CDR3 sequence is 16 residues long. Incomplete CDR3 DNA: TGCAGTGCTAGCAATCAACCGGGGGAGGGCACAGATACG. This gives the protein CSASNQPGEGTDT. The entire CDR3 protein is CSASNQPGEGTDTQYF.

The DNA read from the CDR3 is TGCGCCAGCAGCTTGGCCTTTCAGGGAGATGAAAAA. Translation gives CASSLAFQGDEK. The complete CDR3 sequence is CASSLAFQGDEKLFF. The chain couples TRBV5-1 to TRBJ1-4; weak D call: TRBD1 (5 bases). The read gets to within 3 residues of the CDR3 end, and the germline J gene fills in the rest. V was trimmed by 0 bases and J by 6 bases, leaving 12 bases between them. CDR1 SGHRS and CDR2 YFSETQ come from the germline V gene. CDR3 size: 15 residues.

On this clone itself: The read stops 3 residues short of the end of the CDR3; the missing end is completed from the germline J gene. This rearrangement joins TRBV20-1 to TRBJ2-5; no clear D. Germline CDR1 reads DFQATT; CDR2 reads SNEGSKA (reference sequence). The CDR3 totals 13 residues. Incomplete CDR3 DNA: TGCAGCTTCAGTGGTATTGGCCTAGAGACC. Its protein product is CSFSGIGLET. From start to end, the CDR3 is CSFSGIGLETQYF.

Of note for this clone: The read stops 3 residues short of the end of the CDR3; the missing end is completed from the germline J gene. The chain has TRBV20-1 and TRBJ2-7; maybe TRBD1 (5 bases). The CDR3 has 12 amino acids. Germline V gives CDR1 DFQATT, CDR2 SNEGSKA (reference sequence). Trimming stripped 6 bases from V and 5 bases from J, with 14 bases between. CDR3 in amino acids: CSAAAGSHEQYF. Partial CDR3 DNA: TGCAGTGCCGCCGCAGGGTCCCACGAG.

Considering frequency, this clone is medium-sized. The read ends 3 residues shy of where the CDR3 ends; the end is completed using the germline J gene. V gene TRBV20-1 combines with J gene TRBJ2-1; 11 nucleotides agree with TRBD2. This CDR3 is 16 amino acids long. Trimming at V came to 3 bases and at J to 4 bases, leaving 8 bases not matched to a gene. Looked up from germline, CDR1 is DFQATT and CDR2 is SNEGSKA (reference sequence). The CDR3 DNA, read in part, is TGCAGTGCTAGCCCTTTACTAGCGGGAGATTACAATGAG. Its protein is CSASPLLAGDYNE. The entire CDR3 is CSASPLLAGDYNEQFF.

Worth noting for this clone: Read data end 3 residues before the CDR3 end; the end is taken from the germline J gene. V and J are TRBV29-1 and TRBJ2-5, with a possible D match to TRBD2 (6 bases). The CDR3 has 12 residues. V lost 1 base and J lost 5, with 8 bases in between. The V gene's germline CDR1 is SQVTM and CDR2 ANQGSEA. CDR3 amino acids: CSVEGAGETQYF. Incomplete CDR3 DNA: TGCAGCGTTGAAGGGGCGGGGGAGACC.

In regard to this clone: The CDR3 goes on 3 residues after the read ends, and that part is filled in from the germline J gene. The chain uses TRBV5-5 and TRBJ2-3, with D maybe TRBD1 (6 bases). Germline CDR1 is SGHKS and CDR2 is YYEKEE (reference sequence). CDR3 length: 14 residues. V shed 4 bases and J shed 8 bases, with 17 bases lying between them. CDR3 protein: CASSGGHLALTQYF. The sequenced CDR3 bases are TGTGCCAGCAGCGGGGGACATCTTGCTCTTACG.

As to this clone: The read ends 3 residues before the CDR3 terminus; that terminus is restored from the germline J gene. The chain carries TRBV6-1 and TRBJ2-7, with D maybe TRBD2 (6 bases). CDR3 length: 15 residues. CDR1 is MNHNS, CDR2 SASEGT, per germline. With 2 bases removed from V and 1 base from J, the gap between germline ends came to 12 bases. CDR3 bases read: TGTGCCAGCAGTGAAATGGGGGGACGGTCCTACGAG. It yields the protein CASSEMGGRSYE. The entire CDR3 reads CASSEMGGRSYEQYF.

With regard to this clone: The read ends 3 residues early relative to the CDR3; the germline J gene fills the gap. V and J are TRBV20-1 and TRBJ2-1, with 7 bases matching TRBD2. Germline V gene lookup returns CDR1 DFQATT and CDR2 SNEGSKA (reference sequence). The CDR3 totals 15 residues. With V trimmed by 5 bases and J by 6 bases, 13 bases remained unmatched. The DNA read from the CDR3 is TGCAGTGCTCATCGGGTGACTAGCTGGGGCAATGAG. Residues: CSAHRVTSWGNE. The CDR3, in full, reads CSAHRVTSWGNEQFF.

Comment on this clone: The sequenced fragment ends 3 residues before the CDR3 boundary, so the rest is inferred from the germline J gene. The genes are TRBV20-1 and TRBJ2-5, with D tentatively TRBD1 (6 bases). Trimming pared 1 base from V and 5 bases from J, leaving 8 bases between. This CDR3 region has 12 residues. The germline V gene encodes CDR1 DFQATT and CDR2 SNEGSKA (reference sequence). CDR3 amino acids: CSARAGVETQYF. The CDR3 bases that were read are TGCAGTGCTAGAGCAGGGGTCGAGACC.

A word on this clone: The missing CDR3 end, 3 residues past where the read stops, is filled in from the germline J gene. The gene calls are TRBV12-3 or TRBV12-4 and TRBJ2-1; D gene unclear. Trimming shortened V by 4 bases and J by 0 bases, and 10 bases separated the two germline ends. The CDR3 is made up of 15 amino acids. CDR3 DNA (partial): TGTGCCAGCAGTTCCCACTACCCCTCCTACAATGAG. Its protein is CASSSHYPSYNE. The CDR3 in its entirety is CASSSHYPSYNEQFF.

A remark on this clone: The DNA ends 3 residues before the CDR3 does, and the rest of the CDR3 is filled in from the germline J gene. V and J are TRBV4-1 and TRBJ2-5, with TRBD2 identical over 9 bases. The V gene's germline CDR1 is MGHRA and CDR2 YSYEKL. The ends lost 4 bases at V and 4 bases at J; junction bases unmatched: 13. The CDR3 runs 17 residues. CDR3 sequence reads: CASSPGSSGSWAETQYF. CDR3 bases read: TGCGCCAGCAGCCCGGGGAGTAGCGGGAGCTGGGCAGAGACC.

About this clone: From the germline J gene comes the end of the CDR3, since the read stops 3 residues before it. This chain connects TRBV19 to TRBJ2-7; a possible D gene is TRBD1 (6 bases). CDR1 is LNHDA, CDR2 SQIVND, per germline (reference sequence). There are 15 residues in the CDR3. The V end was cut by 4 bases, the J end by 0 bases, with 13 bases between. The CDR3 loop reads CASSRSGVSSYEQYF. The CDR3 DNA, read in part, is TGTGCCAGTAGTAGGTCAGGGGTTTCCTCCTACGAG.

A remark on this clone: The CDR3 is cut off 3 residues early in the read; its end comes from the germline J gene. V gene TRBV23-1 combines with J gene TRBJ2-3; D is possibly TRBD1 (6 bases). TRBV23-1 is known as an ORF, though its function is uncertain. The CDR3 is 14 residues long. V lost 3 bases, J lost 6 bases, and 13 bases lay in between. The CDR3 bases that were read are TGCGCCAGCAGTCAGGGCCAGGGGCGCGATACG. Amino acids: CASSQGQGRDT. The entire CDR3 is CASSQGQGRDTQYF.

As regards this clone: The read is 3 residues too short to cover the CDR3 end, so that end is filled in from the germline J gene. The rearrangement links TRBV7-8 to TRBJ2-5; D perhaps matches TRBD1 (6 bases). V shed 5 bases and J shed 0 bases, with 10 bases lying between them. Germline-derived CDR1 and CDR2 are SGHVS and FQNEAQ. The CDR3 runs to 14 residues. The sequenced CDR3 bases are TGTGCCAGCAGCCCAGGACAGCACCAAGAGACC. Translated: CASSPGQHQET. The full CDR3 protein is CASSPGQHQETQYF.

Regarding this clone: The observed sequence ends 3 residues before the CDR3 terminus, with the missing tail filled in from the germline J gene. J is TRBJ2-1 and V is TRBV19; the match to TRBD2 covers 7 bases. Germline V gene data show CDR1 as LNHDA and CDR2 as SQIVND (reference sequence). The CDR3 covers 19 residues. The J segment lost 3 bases and the V segment lost 1 base, leaving 15 bases of the junction unmatched. CDR3 DNA (partial): TGTGCCAGTAGTATAGGGGTACTAGCGAAGGGCGGGGTCTACAATGAG. This sequence encodes CASSIGVLAKGGVYNE. The entire CDR3 reads CASSIGVLAKGGVYNEQFF.

Comment on this clone: With the read ending 3 residues before the CDR3 end, the germline J gene is used to fill in that end. This chain connects TRBV2 to TRBJ1-1; weak D call: TRBD1 (6 bases). Trimming removed 7 bases from V and 7 bases from J, with 10 bases in between. The CDR3 extends over 11 amino acids. Per germline, CDR1 SNHLY and CDR2 FYNNEI. This chain's CDR3 is CASKDRSEAFF. The sequenced CDR3 bases are TGTGCCAGCAAGGACAGAAGTGAA.